The clone carrying this TCR beta chain has ten or more counts. Here immunoSEQ multiplex PCR was the method, and the copy in TCRdb shows in-frame clones only, minus some. The sample records fewer than 85,000 clones, 60% to 75% being singletons. The data derive from a study of blood T cell repertoires in COVID-19. In germline, CDR1 is LNHDA, CDR2 SQIVND (reference sequence). The ends lost 7 bases at V and 2 bases at J; junction bases unmatched: 3. The CDR3 sequence is 13 residues long. This rearrangement joins TRBV19 to TRBJ2-3; 7 positions agree with TRBD1. Source material: peripheral blood. The TCR was taken from a woman between 65 and 79 years old with acute or convalescent COVID-19. CDR3 sequence: CASKQGNTDTQYF. CDR3 nucleotide sequence: TGTGCCAGTAAACAGGGGAACACAGATACGCAGTATTTT.